The clone carrying this TCR beta chain has only a few counts. Its antigen is not known. CDR1 is MDHEN and CDR2 is SYDVKM in the germline V gene. V trimming: 9 bases; J trimming: 1 base; junction bases outside the gene matches: 5. The CDR3 totals 13 residues. This record belongs to a study of metastatic and nonmetastatic thyroid tumors. Study overall: Repertoires of blood and of tissue (tumor or nodule) from malignant and benign thyroid patients were compared. Study conclusions and caveats: Reports indicated that malignant thyroid tumors showed significantly higher TCR beta diversity than benign nodules did, in blood and tumor.

There were no patients who had received any treatment before thyroid surgery. Study processing details: What underpinned the distant-metastasis classifier for papillary thyroid cancer was the set of CDR3 differences across clinicopathological groups. Using MiXCR, TCRdb reanalyzed the PCR reads. These V and J calls originate from TCRdb's pipeline instead of the authors' own analysis. Of just under 20,000 clones listed, approximately 37% are singletons. The sample taken for sequencing was tumor tissue. This sequence originates from a female donor with papillary thyroid cancer or a benign thyroid nodule (not recorded which). Some clones in this sample may be carry-over from other donors' samples. The rearrangement uses TRBV28 and TRBJ1-1; TRBD1 matches at 7 bases. The CDR3: CASETGTNTEAFF. The CDR3 region has the DNA TGTGCCAGTGAGACAGGGACGAACACTGAAGCTTTCTTT. Looking up the rest from reference TRBV28 and TRBJ1-1 gives the full variable domain: DVKVTQSSRYLVKRTGEKVFLECVQDMDHENMFWYRQDPGLGLRLIYFSYDVKMKEKGDIPEGYSVSREKKERFSLILESASTNQTSMYLCASETGTNTEAFFGQGTRLTVV.